Below, 10 T cell receptor beta chains from the same sample are listed, as sequenced in a study of blood T cell repertoires in COVID-19. Here immunoSEQ multiplex PCR was the method, and the copy in TCRdb shows in-frame clones only, minus some. The profile shows some 250,000 clones, about 90% of them singletons. Source material: peripheral blood. The receptors come from a woman in her twenties or thirties who had recovered from COVID-19.

Here the CDR3 DNA reads TGTGCCAGCAGTTTAAACAAATTCTATGGCTACACCTTC. It yields the protein CASSLNKFYGYTF. The chain has TRBV12-3 or TRBV12-4 and TRBJ1-2; D unresolved. V was trimmed by 2 bases and J by 4 bases, leaving 8 bases between them. The CDR3 contains 13 residues.

The J gene is TRBJ2-3, the V gene TRBV7-9; 12 bases align to TRBD2. Trimming at V came to 2 bases and at J to 3 bases, leaving 3 bases not matched to a gene. This CDR3 has 16 residues. Germline V gene sequence: CDR1 SEHNR, CDR2 FQNEAQ (reference sequence). The chain's CDR3 is CASSLTSGGLTDTQYF. CDR3 sequence (DNA): TGTGCCAGCAGCTTAACTAGCGGGGGGTTAACAGATACGCAGTATTTT.

The V gene is TRBV7-8, the J gene TRBJ2-3; TRBD1 matches at 7 bases. CDR3 length equals 19 residues. The germline V gene encodes CDR1 SGHVS and CDR2 FQNEAQ. J lost 1 base, V lost 4 bases, and 17 bases had no gene match. CDR3 DNA sequence: TGTGCCAGCAGCTCCTACTGGACAGGACTTGAATTAGGCACAGATACGCAGTATTTT. It codes for CASSSYWTGLELGTDTQYF. Looking up the rest from reference TRBV7-8 and TRBJ2-3 gives the full variable domain: GAGVSQSPRYKVAKRGQDVALRCDPISGHVSLFWYQQALGQGPEFLTYFQNEAQLDKSGLPSDRFFAERPEGSVSTLKIQRTQQEDSAVYLCASSSYWTGLELGTDTQYFGPGTRLTVL.

As regards this clone: This sample includes further DNA sequences coding for the same CDR3. The V gene is TRBV19, the J gene TRBJ1-5; 11 bases are shared with TRBD1. Trimming at V came to 4 bases and at J to 4 bases, leaving 3 bases not matched to a gene. CDR1 LNHDA and CDR2 SQIVND come from the germline V gene (reference sequence). The CDR3 sequence is 15 residues long. The CDR3 DNA is TGTGCCAGTAGTACCGGGACAGGGGGTAATCAGCCCCAGCATTTT. It specifies CASSTGTGGNQPQHF.

This rearrangement joins TRBV6-5 to TRBJ1-2; possible D gene TRBD1, 6 bases. Trimming took off 4 bases at V and 8 bases at J, with 17 bases between the two ends. The CDR3 covers 14 residues. The germline V gene has CDR1 MNHEY and CDR2 SVGAGI. CDR3 sequence: CASSSGVLRHGYTF. CDR3 nucleotide sequence: TGTGCCAGCAGTTCAGGGGTCTTAAGGCACGGCTACACCTTC.

This clone was recorded only once. The chain joins TRBV7-2 to TRBJ2-7; tentatively, D is TRBD1 (5 bases). CDR3 size: 16 residues. Trimming removed 1 base from V and 4 bases from J, with 17 bases in between. Germline V gene data show CDR1 as SGHTA and CDR2 as FQGNSA. CDR3 amino acids: CASSLVATERGYEQYF. In nucleotides, the CDR3 is TGTGCCAGCAGCTTAGTGGCAACCGAAAGGGGTTACGAGCAGTACTTC.

The V and J genes are TRBV5-1 and TRBJ2-2, with TRBD1 as a possible D gene (6 bases). The CDR3 sequence is 16 residues long. The ends were cut back, 0 bases at V and 0 bases at J, with 9 bases in the middle. Germline values: CDR1 SGHRS, CDR2 YFSETQ. CDR3 sequence (DNA): TGCGCCAGCAGCTTGGGACAGGTTGCGAACACCGGGGAGCTGTTTTTT. The encoded protein is CASSLGQVANTGELFF.

V gene TRBV12-1 combines with J gene TRBJ2-7; the listed D gene, TRBD1, was not tested against the DNA. TRBV12-1 is assigned pseudogene status. The CDR3 is made up of 15 amino acids. CDR3 sequence: CASSLGARVIYEQYF. The CDR3 nucleotides are TGTGCCAGCAGCTTGGGGGCCAGGGTTATCTACGAGCAGTACTTC.

The chain carries TRBV6-5 and TRBJ1-6; 11 bases are shared with TRBD1. The CDR3 spans 15 residues. CDR1 is MNHEY, CDR2 SVGAGI, per germline. Losses at the gene ends were 6 bases for V and 17 bases for J; bases not matched to a gene: 15. CDR3 bases: TGTGCCAGCAGCCCAGGACGCGTGGGGACAGGGGGTGTCCACTTT. As protein: CASSPGRVGTGGVHF.

This clone came up once. The chain employs TRBV9 and TRBJ2-1; 7 nucleotides agree with TRBD1. This CDR3 comprises 15 residues. CDR1 is SGDLS, CDR2 YYNGEE, per germline. After removal of 0 bases from V and 4 bases from J, the junction contained 4 bases not matched to a gene. The CDR3 loop reads CASSVAQGPYNEQFF. CDR3 DNA: TGTGCCAGCAGCGTAGCACAGGGGCCGTACAATGAGCAGTTCTTC.